This note documents a single T cell receptor beta chain sequence. Antigen unknown. The data originate from a study of regulatory T cells in long-lasting Graves disease. Findings and limits, study-wide: Patients whose Graves' disease persisted exhibited lower TCR diversity than those newly diagnosed.

V was pared by 2 bases and J by 6 bases, with 14 bases between. Germline values: CDR1 SGHRS, CDR2 YFSETQ. The CDR3 extends over 15 amino acids. Time point indicated: newly diagnosed GD, antithyroid drugs for less than 3 months. Making the TCR library involved RNA that had been extracted from PBMCs. It was an endocrinology department in Xi'an, China, that provided the patients. Arm-PCR of CDR3 regions and iRepertoire HTBI primers were the basis on which TCR beta libraries were built. TCRdb used MiXCR to reprocess the multiplex PCR reads, holding one entry per CDR3 protein. Seen here are a few hundred thousand distinct CDR3 sequences, approximately 15% observed once, and the top ten hold roughly 8%. The sample was also reused in another study, on T cells in Graves' hyperthyroidism and ophthalmopathy. That work contributes: During a first-round RT-PCR of the TCR CDR3, the HTBI primer set was used.

Sample: peripheral blood mononuclear cells (PBMCs), taken at new diagnosis, from a patient treated with antithyroid drugs. The chain is built from TRBV5-1 and TRBJ1-4; TRBD1 might be the D (5 bases). This clonotype originated in a woman aged 40 to 50 with Graves disease. The CDR3 here is CASSFGGGEDEKLFF. The CDR3 DNA reads TGCGCCAGCAGCTTTGGCGGGGGAGAGGATGAAAAACTGTTTTTT.